One sample yielded the 21 T cell receptor beta chains listed below, sequenced in a study of blood T cells in healthy people across ages. A J-beta primer mix and a sample-barcoded 5' primer were used in a second PCR of roughly 6 to 11 cycles. TCRdb reprocessed the 5' RACE reads with MiXCR, giving one entry per CDR3 protein. The data show about 500,000 distinct CDR3 sequences, approximately 25% seen once. The same data also contributed to another study, on T cells of mothers and their children.

Sequenced material: blood. These receptors all come from a boy aged 10-17 years in good health.

The rearrangement links TRBV7-2 to TRBJ1-5; 8 positions match TRBD1. The CDR3 length is 15 residues. J lost 3 bases, V lost 3 bases, and 4 bases had no gene match. The germline gives CDR1 SGHTA, CDR2 FQGNSA. CDR3 protein: CASSFTGGFNQPQHF. CDR3 nucleotides: TGTGCCAGCAGCTTTACAGGGGGATTCAATCAGCCCCAGCATTTT.

The chain recombines TRBV7-9 with TRBJ1-2; 8 positions match TRBD1. The trim removed 0 bases at V and 8 bases at J, leaving 11 bases unmatched. CDR3 length equals 16 residues. CDR1 is SEHNR and CDR2 is FQNEAQ in the germline V gene (reference sequence). The CDR3 coding sequence is TGTGCCAGCAGCTTAGCGCGGCAGGGGGCTGTGACCGGCTACACCTTC. It encodes CASSLARQGAVTGYTF.

This clonotype was counted only a few times. CDR3 DNA sequence: TGTGCCACCAGCGGAAGGACTAGCGGACACTACGAGCAGTACTTC. Translation gives CATSGRTSGHYEQYF. The chain carries TRBV15 and TRBJ2-7; TRBD2 agrees at 10 bases. Germline loops: CDR1 LNHNV, CDR2 YYDKDF (reference sequence). The CDR3 is made up of 15 amino acids. V lost 5 bases to trimming and J lost 3 bases; unmatched junction nucleotides: 7. Full variable domain (rest looked up from reference TRBV15 and TRBJ2-7): DAMVIQNPRYQVTQFGKPVTLSCSQTLNHNVMYWYQQKSSQAPKLLFHYYDKDFNNEADTPDNFQSRRPNTSFCFLDIRSPGLGDTAMYLCATSGRTSGHYEQYFGPGTRLTVT.

This clonotype was counted only a few times. The chain combines TRBV10-3 with TRBJ2-3, with 8 bases aligning to TRBD2. Germline V gene sequence: CDR1 ENHRY, CDR2 SYGVKD. CDR3 length: 17 amino acids. Germline trimming cut 2 bases from V and 7 bases from J; bases unmatched to any gene: 14. The CDR3, as DNA: TGTGCCATCAGTGAGCCGCCGTCGAGCGGGAGAGAGAATACGCAGTATTTT. It specifies CAISEPPSSGRENTQYF.

This clonotype was picked up many times. The chain recombines TRBV28 with TRBJ2-5, with 8 bases lining up with TRBD1. Germline V gene lookup returns CDR1 MDHEN and CDR2 SYDVKM. CDR3 length equals 15 residues. The J segment lost 3 bases and the V segment lost 5 bases, leaving 8 bases of the junction unmatched. The CDR3 is CASSRPRTGKETQYF. CDR3 nucleotides: TGTGCCAGCAGTCGCCCACGGACAGGGAAAGAGACCCAGTACTTC.

This clonotype has a handful of counts. The V and J genes are TRBV11-2 and TRBJ1-2; D remains ambiguous. CDR1 SGHAT and CDR2 FQNNGV come from the germline V gene. The CDR3 is 12 residues long. V was pared by 8 bases and J by 7 bases, with 14 bases between. CDR3: CASDGISGGYTF. DNA of the CDR3: TGTGCCAGCGACGGCATCTCAGGTGGCTACACCTTC.

The genes are TRBV27 and TRBJ2-3, with TRBD1 matching over 7 bases. CDR3 size: 16 residues. The ends lost 8 bases at V and 2 bases at J; junction bases unmatched: 13. CDR1 is MNHEY and CDR2 is SMNVEV in the germline V gene (reference sequence). The chain's CDR3 is CASGPRTGRITDTQYF. The CDR3 DNA reads TGTGCCAGCGGCCCCCGGACAGGCCGTATCACAGATACGCAGTATTTT.

Many counts were recorded for this clonotype. The junction departs from germline at one end; a sequencing error may be responsible. The chain employs TRBV14 and TRBJ2-1; weak D call: TRBD1 (5 bases). This CDR3 has 14 amino acids. Germline CDR1 is SGHDN and CDR2 is FVKESK. The CDR3 protein is CASSQGAGYNEQFF. The CDR3 DNA reads as TGCGCCAGCAGCCAAGGGGCAGGTTACAATGAGCAGTTCTTC.

A single count supports this clonotype. The V gene is TRBV21-1, the J gene TRBJ2-3; the D segment call TRBD2 is taken from the table without a DNA check. TRBV21-1 is a pseudogene. The CDR3 is 16 amino acids. CDR3 protein: CASSPETSGKTDTQYF. In nucleotides, the CDR3 is TGTGCCAGCAGCCCCGAGACTAGCGGGAAGACAGATACGCAGTATTTT.

The rearrangement uses TRBV6-1 and TRBJ2-1; 7 bases fit TRBD2. The J segment lost 2 bases and the V segment lost 6 bases, leaving 13 bases of the junction unmatched. CDR1 and CDR2 from the germline V gene are MNHNS and SASEGT. CDR3 length equals 17 residues. The CDR3 region is CASSQTPQRGAYNEQFF. CDR3 in DNA: TGTGCCAGCAGCCAAACACCTCAGCGGGGCGCCTACAATGAGCAGTTCTTC.

The chain joins TRBV5-1 to TRBJ2-1; 9 nucleotides align to TRBD2. CDR1 is SGHRS, CDR2 YFSETQ, per germline. V was clipped by 7 bases and J by 3 bases; unmatched bases: 8. The CDR3 sequence is 15 residues long. The CDR3 nucleotides are TGCGCCAGCCACATAGCGGGAGTAGTCTACAATGAGCAGTTCTTC. Its translation is CASHIAGVVYNEQFF.

A remark on this clonotype: In this CDR3 the conserved last residue, phenylalanine or tryptophan, is missing, so a read error is likely. The CDR3 nucleotides are TGCGCCAGCAGCTTGACCGGGGTTGGGGCCAACGTCCTGACTTAC. This sequence encodes CASSLTGVGANVLTY. The gene calls are TRBV5-1 and TRBJ2-6; D is possibly TRBD2 (5 bases). CDR1 and CDR2 (germline): SGHRS, YFSETQ. The CDR3 totals 15 residues. The V end was cut by 1 base, the J end by 3 bases, with 8 bases between.

This clonotype was counted between two and nine times. The chain couples TRBV7-9 to TRBJ1-2; D perhaps matches TRBD1 (5 bases). V was cut by 5 bases and J by 8 bases, with 21 bases left in between. This CDR3 contains 15 residues. Germline V gene data show CDR1 as SEHNR and CDR2 as FQNEAQ (reference sequence). This chain's CDR3 is CASSQHELGVEGYTF. The CDR3 coding sequence is TGTGCCAGCAGCCAACACGAACTAGGGGTAGAGGGCTACACCTTC.

This clonotype showed up just a few times. This chain connects TRBV24-1 to TRBJ2-3; 12 nucleotides align to TRBD1. The V gene's germline CDR1 is KGHDR and CDR2 SFDVKD. This CDR3 region has 16 residues. J gave up 2 bases and V 3 bases, and 2 bases lay outside the gene matches. The CDR3 nucleotides read TGTGCCACCAGTGATGAGGGACAGGGGGCCACAGATACGCAGTATTTT. This sequence encodes CATSDEGQGATDTQYF.

This clonotype has only a few counts. This sequence joins TRBV20-1 and TRBJ2-3; D not resolved. The CDR3 is 11 amino acids. Germline CDR1 DFQATT, CDR2 SNEGSKA (reference sequence). The V and J ends lost 3 bases and 4 bases respectively, with 5 bases between them. The chain's CDR3 is CSARIADTQYF. As DNA, the CDR3 is TGCAGTGCTAGGATCGCAGATACGCAGTATTTT.

This clonotype has a handful of counts. The chain joins TRBV7-9 to TRBJ2-5; D is possibly TRBD2 (5 bases). Trimming removed 8 bases at V and 3 bases at J, with 10 bases between. The CDR3 is 12 residues long. Germline CDR1 is SEHNR and CDR2 is FQNEAQ (reference sequence). CDR3 in DNA: TGTGCCAGCGACGGACTTGAAGAGACCCAGTACTTC. Amino acid sequence: CASDGLEETQYF.

The rearrangement links TRBV19 to TRBJ2-3, with TRBD1 as a possible D gene (6 bases). The CDR3 has 13 residues. V lost 5 bases and J 4 bases, leaving 10 bases between the germline ends. The germline gives CDR1 LNHDA, CDR2 SQIVND (reference sequence). CDR3 protein: CASSLQGADTQYF. DNA of the CDR3: TGTGCCAGTAGTCTACAGGGAGCAGATACGCAGTATTTT.

The chain employs TRBV7-2 and TRBJ2-3, with D perhaps TRBD1 or TRBD2 (5 bases each). Trimming shortened V by 5 bases and J by 8 bases, and 17 bases separated the two germline ends. The germline gives CDR1 SGHTA, CDR2 FQGNSA. The CDR3 is 14 residues long. The CDR3 is CASSPPGTVSTQYF. The CDR3 nucleotides are TGTGCCAGCAGCCCCCCAGGGACCGTTAGTACGCAGTATTTT.

The CDR3 reads CASSLTLLDNEQFF. In nucleotides, the CDR3 is TGTGCCAGCAGCTTAACCCTACTAGATAATGAGCAGTTCTTC. The rearrangement links TRBV7-8 to TRBJ2-7, with D possibly matching TRBD2 (5 bases). The J call is doubtful: the DNA matches TRBJ2-1 better. The CDR3 has 14 residues. CDR1 is SGHVS, CDR2 FQNEAQ, per germline.

The V call is TRBV12-3 or TRBV12-4, the J call TRBJ1-5; a possible D gene is TRBD1 (5 bases). V was cut by 1 base and J by 6 bases, with 7 bases left in between. The CDR3 contains 13 residues. CDR3 bases: TGTGCCAGCAGTTTAGACCAGGGTCAGCCCCAGCATTTT. As protein: CASSLDQGQPQHF.

To note about this clonotype: A junction end diverges from the germline sequence, so it may reflect a read error. The chain employs TRBV11-2 and TRBJ2-1; D perhaps matches TRBD1 (5 bases). The CDR3 consists of 14 residues. Germline V gene lookup returns CDR1 SGHAT and CDR2 FQNNGV. The CDR3 DNA sequence: TGTGCCAGCTGCTTGTCAGGGCCTTGGGATGAGCAGTTCTTC. This sequence encodes CASCLSGPWDEQFF.